What follows are 8 T cell receptor beta chains derived from one specimen sequenced in a study of OX40 agonist ivuxolimab in advanced cancers. Profiled with immunoSEQ multiplex PCR; TCRdb holds only in-frame clones, not every one. This sample has about 38,000 clones, with roughly 87% found just once. The sequencing used CD4+ or CD8+ T cells sorted from blood, collected in a trial of the OX40 agonist ivuxolimab. These receptor sequences come from an adult with an advanced solid tumor such as melanoma, head and neck, liver or kidney cancer.

The chain joins TRBV11-3 to TRBJ2-5; no definite D call. V was shortened by 2 bases and J by 1 base, with 11 bases between the two germline ends. Germline V gives CDR1 SGHNT, CDR2 YENEEA. The CDR3 spans 15 residues. CDR3 amino acids: CASSLSDGPQETQYF. The CDR3 nucleotides read TGTGCCAGCAGCTTATCCGACGGGCCCCAAGAGACCCAGTACTTC. The variable domain in full, with the rest retrieved from reference TRBV11-3 and TRBJ2-5, is EAGVVQSPRYKIIEKKQPVAFWCNPISGHNTLYWYLQNLGQGPELLIRYENEEAVDDSQLPKDRFSAERLKGVDSTLKIQPAELGDSAVYLCASSLSDGPQETQYFGPGTRLLVL.

The chain has TRBV28 and TRBJ2-7; 12 bases are a match to TRBD1. Germline lookup yields CDR1 MDHEN and CDR2 SYDVKM. V was clipped by 2 bases and J by 2 bases; unmatched bases: 4. The CDR3 covers 16 residues. DNA for the CDR3: TGTGCCAGCAGTTTAGGGGGACAGGGGGCCCCCTACGAGCAGTACTTC. Translated: CASSLGGQGAPYEQYF.

The gene calls are TRBV7-2 and TRBJ2-7, with D possibly matching TRBD2 (5 bases). Trimming pared 5 bases from V and 0 bases from J, leaving 14 bases between. Germline CDR1 is SGHTA and CDR2 is FQGNSA. This CDR3 is built from 15 residues. In DNA form, the CDR3 reads TGTGCCAGCAGCGCCACGGGGAGAAGCTCCTACGAGCAGTACTTC. Protein: CASSATGRSSYEQYF.

The chain employs TRBV9 and TRBJ1-3; D unclear. Germline CDR1 SGDLS, CDR2 YYNGEE. The CDR3 has 16 amino acids. The ends were cut back, 3 bases at V and 0 bases at J, with 13 bases in the middle. CDR3 in DNA: TGTGCCAGCAGCGGTAACACAGTCATCTCTGGAAACACCATATATTTT. Translating gives CASSGNTVISGNTIYF.

A single count supports this clone. This chain uses TRBV29-1 with TRBJ2-7; tentative D call: TRBD1 (5 bases). The CDR3 runs to 12 residues. Germline values: CDR1 SQVTM, CDR2 ANQGSEA. The V and J ends lost 3 bases and 5 bases respectively, with 11 bases between them. The CDR3 spells CSVEVVGDEQYF. Here the CDR3 DNA reads TGCAGCGTTGAGGTAGTAGGGGACGAGCAGTACTTC.

The chain joins TRBV10-1 to TRBJ1-2; TRBD1 is a possible D gene (6 bases). The CDR3 totals 14 residues. CDR1 and CDR2 (germline): WNHNN, SYGVQD (reference sequence). V shed 4 bases and J shed 4 bases, with 13 bases lying between them. This chain's CDR3 is CASSAGETPYGYTF. DNA for the CDR3: TGCGCCAGCAGTGCAGGGGAGACTCCCTATGGCTACACCTTC.

This rearrangement joins TRBV2 to TRBJ2-7, with TRBD2 as a possible D gene (5 bases). The CDR3 spans 15 residues. CDR1 and CDR2 from the germline V gene are SNHLY and FYNNEI. Deletions cut 7 bases from V and 3 bases from J, with 19 bases between. The DNA of the CDR3 is TGTGCCAGCATCGACGGGGTCAACTCCTTCTACGAGCAGTACTTC. This gives the protein CASIDGVNSFYEQYF. Full variable domain (remainder filled in from reference TRBV2 and TRBJ2-7): EPEVTQTPSHQVTQMGQEVILRCVPISNHLYFYWYRQILGQKVEFLVSFYNNEISEKSEIFDDQFSVERPDGSNFTLKIRSTKLEDSAMYFCASIDGVNSFYEQYFGPGTRLTVT.

J is TRBJ2-2 and V is TRBV9, with TRBD2 identical over 8 bases. The CDR3 has 16 residues. The germline V gene has CDR1 SGDLS and CDR2 YYNGEE. V was clipped by 3 bases and J by 8 bases; unmatched bases: 12. In nucleotides, the CDR3 is TGTGCCAGCAGCGCGGGGGGGCCCCGGTCGACGGGGGAGCTGTTTTTT. This codes for CASSAGGPRSTGELFF.